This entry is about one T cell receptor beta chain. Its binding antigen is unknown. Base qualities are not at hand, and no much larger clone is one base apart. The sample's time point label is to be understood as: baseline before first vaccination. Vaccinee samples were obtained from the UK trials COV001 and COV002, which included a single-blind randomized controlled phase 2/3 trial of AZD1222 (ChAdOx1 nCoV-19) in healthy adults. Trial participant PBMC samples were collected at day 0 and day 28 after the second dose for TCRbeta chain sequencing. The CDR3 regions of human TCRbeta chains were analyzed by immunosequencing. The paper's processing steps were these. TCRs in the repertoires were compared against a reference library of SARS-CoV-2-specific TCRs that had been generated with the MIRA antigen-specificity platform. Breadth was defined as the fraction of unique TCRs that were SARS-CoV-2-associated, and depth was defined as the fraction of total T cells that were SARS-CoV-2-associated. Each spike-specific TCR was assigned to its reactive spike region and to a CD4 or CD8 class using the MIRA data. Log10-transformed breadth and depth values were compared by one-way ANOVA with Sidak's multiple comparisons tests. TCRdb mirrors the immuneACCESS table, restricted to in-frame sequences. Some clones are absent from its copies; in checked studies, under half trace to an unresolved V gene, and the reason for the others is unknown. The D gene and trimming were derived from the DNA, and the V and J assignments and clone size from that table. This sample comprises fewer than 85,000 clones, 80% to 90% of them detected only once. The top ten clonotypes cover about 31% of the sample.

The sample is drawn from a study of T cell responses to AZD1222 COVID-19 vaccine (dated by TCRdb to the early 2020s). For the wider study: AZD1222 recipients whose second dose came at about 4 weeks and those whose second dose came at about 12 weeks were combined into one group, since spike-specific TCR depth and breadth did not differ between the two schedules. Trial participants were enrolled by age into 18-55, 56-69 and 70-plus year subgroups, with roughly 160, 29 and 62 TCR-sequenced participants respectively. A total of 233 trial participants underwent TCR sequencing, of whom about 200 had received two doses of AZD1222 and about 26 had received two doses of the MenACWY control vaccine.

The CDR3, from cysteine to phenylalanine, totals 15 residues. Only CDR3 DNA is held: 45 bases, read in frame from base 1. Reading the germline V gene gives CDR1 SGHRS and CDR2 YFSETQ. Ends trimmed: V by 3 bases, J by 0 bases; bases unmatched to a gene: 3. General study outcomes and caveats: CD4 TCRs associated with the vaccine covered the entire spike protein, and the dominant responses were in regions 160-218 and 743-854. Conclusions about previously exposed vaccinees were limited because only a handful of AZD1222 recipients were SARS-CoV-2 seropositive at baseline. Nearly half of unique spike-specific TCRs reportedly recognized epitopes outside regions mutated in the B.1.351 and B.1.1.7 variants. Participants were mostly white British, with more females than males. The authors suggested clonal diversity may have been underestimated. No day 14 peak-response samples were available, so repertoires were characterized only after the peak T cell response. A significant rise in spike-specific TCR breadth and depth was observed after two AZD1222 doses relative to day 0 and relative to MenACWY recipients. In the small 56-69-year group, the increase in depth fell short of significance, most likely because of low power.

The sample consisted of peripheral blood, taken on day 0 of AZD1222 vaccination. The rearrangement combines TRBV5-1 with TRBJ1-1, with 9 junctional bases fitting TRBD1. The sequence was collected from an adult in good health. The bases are TGCGCCAGCAGCTGGGACAGGGTCATGAACACTGAAGCTTTCTTT. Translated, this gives CASSWDRVMNTEAFF.